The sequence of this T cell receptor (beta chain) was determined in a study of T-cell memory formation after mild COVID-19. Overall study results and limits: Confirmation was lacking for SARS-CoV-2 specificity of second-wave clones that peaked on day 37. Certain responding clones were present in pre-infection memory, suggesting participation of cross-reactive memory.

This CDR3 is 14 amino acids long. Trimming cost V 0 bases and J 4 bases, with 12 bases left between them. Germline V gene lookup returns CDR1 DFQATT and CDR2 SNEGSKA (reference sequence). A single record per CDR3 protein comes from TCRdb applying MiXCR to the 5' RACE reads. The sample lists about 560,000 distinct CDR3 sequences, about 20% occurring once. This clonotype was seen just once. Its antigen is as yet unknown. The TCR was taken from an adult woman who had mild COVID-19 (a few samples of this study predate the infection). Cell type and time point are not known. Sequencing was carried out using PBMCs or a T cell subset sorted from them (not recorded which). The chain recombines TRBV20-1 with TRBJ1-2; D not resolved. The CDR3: CSARDPVQPYGYTF. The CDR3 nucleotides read TGCAGTGCTAGAGATCCCGTCCAGCCCTATGGCTACACCTTC.